Presented here are 3 T cell receptor beta chains from one specimen sequenced in a study of graft-versus-host responses after intestinal transplantation listed by TCRdb under 2021. To prepare the library, the immunoSEQ multiplex PCR assay was applied. This is the immuneACCESS table as TCRdb keeps it, with only in-frame sequences that have V and J called. A part of the clones is gone; compared with another copy, unresolved V genes explain less than half, and the rest is unexplained. Across this sample there are about 120,000 clones, with over 85% seen only once. The ten top clones hold more than 0.09% of the sample. Which antigens these TCRs recognize remains unknown. The time point label, as the study defines it: cells obtained before transplantation from donor or recipient. The sample in question was unstimulated CD4+ T cells sorted from spleen or lymph node cells, obtained before intestinal transplant. These receptors all stem from a human donor who received an intestinal transplant.

This rearrangement joins TRBV28 to TRBJ1-2; tentative D call: TRBD1 (6 bases). CDR1 is MDHEN and CDR2 is SYDVKM in the germline V gene. CDR3 size: 14 residues. Trimming removed 4 bases from V and 2 bases from J, with 11 bases in between. The CDR3 DNA sequence: TGTGCCAGCAGTTCCCAGGGGCGCAACTATGGCTACACCTTC. Translating it yields CASSSQGRNYGYTF.

V usage is TRBV7-9 and J usage is TRBJ2-1; D is tentatively TRBD1 or TRBD2 (6 bases each). Looked up from germline, CDR1 is SEHNR and CDR2 is FQNEAQ (reference sequence). V lost 11 bases and J lost 5, with 16 bases in between. CDR3 length equals 13 residues. CDR3 in DNA: TGTGCCTGCTCAAGGGGGGCTCACAATGAGCAGTTCTTC. Its protein is CACSRGAHNEQFF.

V is TRBV5-4 and J is TRBJ1-2; 10 bases align to TRBD1. V trimming: 3 bases; J trimming: 4 bases; junction bases outside the gene matches: 6. Germline CDR1 SGHNT, CDR2 YYREEE (reference sequence). The CDR3 totals 15 residues. In DNA, the CDR3 is TGTGCCAGCAGCTGGGACAGGGGCGGCGGCTATGGCTACACCTTC. Protein: CASSWDRGGGYGYTF.